Here is one T cell receptor beta chain with its context. This entry is derived from a study of blood T cell repertoires in COVID-19. For the study at large: Samples representing acute and convalescent COVID-19 were sourced from the United States, Italy and Spain.

The assay was immunoSEQ multiplex PCR, and TCRdb's table has in-frame clones only and misses some. This sample has 150,000 or so clones, with 70% to 90% found just once. The CDR3 consists of 17 residues. V lost 1 base to trimming and J lost 4 bases, with 16 bases between them. Germline-derived CDR1 and CDR2 are LNHDA and SQIVND (reference sequence). The chain has TRBV19 and TRBJ2-2, with D possibly being TRBD2 (5 bases). The specimen was peripheral blood. The receptor was isolated from a woman aged 60-75 years with COVID-19, enrolled during active disease. CDR3 protein: CASSIGADPEGTGELFF. In DNA form, the CDR3 reads TGTGCCAGTAGTATAGGAGCAGACCCAGAGGGCACCGGGGAGCTGTTTTTT.